The text below deals with one TCR beta chain. This study enrolled people aged roughly 18 to 90 from approximately 25 US geographic areas. Donors in Cohort 3 counted as recovered after two negative PCRs, clearance, or symptom resolution. The CDR3 length is 16 residues. The data are from a study of blood T cell repertoires in COVID-19. Across the study: Some COVID-19 samples were acute and others convalescent; all came from the United States, Italy and Spain.

Authors' data handling: Amplification of reference gene primers provided the estimated nucleated cell counts. The data were produced by immunoSEQ multiplex PCR, yet TCRdb's version contains in-frame clones alone and is incomplete. The DNA was the basis for D and trimming; V, J and clone size are from that table. The data show approximately 260,000 clones, over 80% seen once. The rearrangement links TRBV21-1 to TRBJ1-3. TRBV21-1 is a documented pseudogene. Sequences were obtained from PBMCs or T cells enriched from blood (not recorded which). The sequence derives from a woman aged 18-29 years who had recovered from COVID-19. For the CDR3, the DNA is TGTGCCAGCAGCGGGGAGGACACAAGCTCTGGAAACACCATATATTTT. Encoded protein: CASSGEDTSSGNTIYF.